This T cell receptor (beta chain) was observed in a study of cytomegalovirus exposure and HLA in healthy donors. Study results and limitations: What TCR beta sequences reportedly achieved was accurate prediction of HLA-A and HLA-B alleles in most subjects. In an earlier analysis, about 87% or about 30%: the productive usage of most TCR beta V segments. The authors considered a cluster of highly shared sequence variants likely to be a sequencing artifact. An analysis was carried out later, and it reportedly showed fewer N-insertions in an Asian-associated ancestry cluster than the roughly 700-donor mean.

Germline V gene sequence: CDR1 LNHDA, CDR2 SQIVND (reference sequence). The CDR3 runs to 15 residues. Trimming pared 3 bases from V and 3 bases from J, leaving 14 bases between. A single count supports this clone. Its specificity is unknown. 60 Vbeta and 13 Jbeta primers were used in PCR. Sequencing was performed with immunoSEQ multiplex PCR; in TCRdb, only in-frame clones are kept and a portion is missing. Among about 120,000 clones listed, roughly 82% were seen once. The origin of this receptor is a woman younger than 30 in good health and CMV-seronegative. The specimen was PBMCs. The chain is built from TRBV19 and TRBJ1-1, with D possibly matching TRBD1 (5 bases). The CDR3 sequence is CASSMRNQGDTEAFF. In DNA, the CDR3 is TGTGCCAGTAGTATGAGGAATCAGGGCGACACTGAAGCTTTCTTT.